Listed here are 14 T cell receptor beta chains from one sample, sequenced in a study of regulatory T cells in long-lasting Graves disease. Researchers made TCR beta libraries by using iRepertoire HTBI primers and running Arm-PCR on CDR3 regions. Via MiXCR, TCRdb re-called the multiplex PCR reads, giving one row per CDR3 protein. The sample has 250,000 to 300,000 distinct CDR3 sequences; 20% to 25% are singletons. Time point meaning: persistent/refractory GD, antithyroid drugs over 5 years with positive TRAb. There was RNA extracted from PBMCs, and the TCR library was made from it. This specimen consisted of peripheral blood mononuclear cells (PBMCs), obtained when the disease was refractory, from a patient treated with antithyroid drugs. The receptors were gathered from a female donor with Graves disease.

This clonotype was found once. The CDR3 spells CASSYGTSGTYF. CDR3 sequence (DNA): TGTGCCAGCAGTTATGGGACTAGCGGGACCTACTTC. The V gene is TRBV6-2 or TRBV6-3, the J gene TRBJ2-4; 13 positions agree with TRBD2. Germline CDR1 MNHEY, CDR2 SVGEGT. With 3 bases clipped from V and 16 bases from J, the junction kept 3 bases outside the gene matches. The CDR3 has 12 residues.

This clonotype was observed at least ten times. This chain uses TRBV7-2 with TRBJ2-7, with TRBD1 identical over 8 bases. With V trimmed by 5 bases and J by 7 bases, 7 bases remained unmatched. Germline assignment: CDR1 SGHTA and CDR2 FQGNSA. The CDR3 runs 13 residues. CDR3 bases: TGTGCCAGCAGCAGACAGGGGTTGAGGGAGCAGTACTTC. Translating it yields CASSRQGLREQYF. Full variable domain (missing parts from reference TRBV7-2 and TRBJ2-7): GAGVSQSPSNKVTEKGKDVELRCDPISGHTALYWYRQSLGQGLEFLIYFQGNSAPDKSGLPSDRFSAERTGGSVSTLTIQRTQQEDSAVYLCASSRQGLREQYFGPGTRLTVT.

This clonotype appeared many times. This rearrangement joins TRBV5-6 to TRBJ1-1; D may be TRBD1 (6 bases). V gave up 5 bases and J gave up 4 bases, with 12 bases separating them. This CDR3 is built from 13 residues. In germline, CDR1 is SGHDT, CDR2 YYEEEE. The DNA of the CDR3 is TGTGCCAGCAGTTTGTTAGGGGGCACTGAAGCTTTCTTT. This sequence encodes CASSLLGGTEAFF.

About this clonotype: One end of the junction varies from germline; a read error may be responsible. The CDR3 here is CASSQDLGGTSSYEQYF. In DNA, the CDR3 is TGCGCCAGCAGCCAAGATCTTGGGGGGACAAGCTCCTACGAGCAGTACTTC. The V and J genes are TRBV7-2 and TRBJ2-7, with D perhaps being TRBD1 or TRBD2 (6 bases each). Germline V CDR1 and CDR2: SGHTA, FQGNSA. CDR3 length: 17 amino acids.

This clonotype appeared many times. V usage is TRBV12-3 or TRBV12-4 and J usage is TRBJ2-2; 10 nucleotides line up with TRBD2. The CDR3 is 16 residues long. V shed 5 bases and J 1 base; nucleotides not matched to a gene: 4. This chain's CDR3 is CASSHGTSVNTGELFF. In DNA, the CDR3 is TGTGCCAGCAGTCATGGGACTAGCGTGAACACCGGGGAGCTGTTTTTT.

The chain has TRBV10-2 and TRBJ2-7, with 7 bases matching TRBD2. J gave up 1 base and V 6 bases, and 6 bases lay outside the gene matches. Germline CDR1 reads WSHSY; CDR2 reads SAAADI. The CDR3 spans 14 residues. CDR3 sequence reads: CASSPRGRSYEQYF. The DNA of the CDR3 is TGCGCCAGCAGCCCCCGCGGGAGATCCTACGAGCAGTACTTC.

The gene calls are TRBV15 and TRBJ2-1; 12 nucleotides align to TRBD2. After removal of 4 bases from V and 3 bases from J, the junction contained 7 bases not matched to a gene. CDR1 and CDR2 (germline): LNHNV, YYDKDF (reference sequence). The CDR3 is made up of 17 amino acids. CDR3 amino acids: CATSKGLAGQYYNEQFF. CDR3 bases: TGTGCCACCAGCAAGGGACTAGCGGGCCAATACTACAATGAGCAGTTCTTC.

This clonotype occurred a few times. V and J are TRBV19 and TRBJ1-2; 10 bases align to TRBD1. The V gene end was trimmed by 3 bases and the J gene end by 5 bases; junction bases not matched to a gene: 6. Germline lookup yields CDR1 LNHDA and CDR2 SQIVND (reference sequence). CDR3 length equals 15 residues. The CDR3 nucleotides are TGTGCCAGTAGTATCGCCGGGACAGGGGATTATGGCTACACCTTC. Its translation: CASSIAGTGDYGYTF.

The chain carries TRBV7-9 and TRBJ2-2; TRBD2 matches 13 bases. The V and J ends lost 5 bases and 5 bases, in that order; junction bases with no gene match: 5. The CDR3 spans 16 residues. Germline assignment: CDR1 SEHNR and CDR2 FQNEAQ (reference sequence). The CDR3: CASSAEGLAGTGELFF. The CDR3 DNA reads as TGTGCCAGCAGCGCGGAGGGACTAGCGGGAACCGGGGAGCTGTTTTTT.

The chain is built from TRBV6-5 and TRBJ2-1; 14 bases are shared with TRBD2. V was pared by 0 bases and J by 3 bases, with 1 base of the junction left unmatched. Looked up from germline, CDR1 is MNHEY and CDR2 is SVGAGI. This CDR3 is built from 17 residues. DNA of the CDR3: TGTGCCAGCAGTTACTCGGGACTAGCGGGAGTCTACAATGAGCAGTTCTTC. Protein product: CASSYSGLAGVYNEQFF.

This sequence joins TRBV12-3 or TRBV12-4 and TRBJ2-3; 8 positions match TRBD1. V was clipped by 4 bases and J by 1 base; unmatched bases: 1. The CDR3 contains 14 residues. DNA for the CDR3: TGTGCCAGCAGTTCCAGGGGGCGCACAGATACGCAGTATTTT. As protein: CASSSRGRTDTQYF.

Ten or more counts support this clonotype. The rearrangement joins TRBV6-9 to TRBJ2-5, with D possibly TRBD2 on 5 matching bases. Trimming pared 4 bases from V and 5 bases from J, leaving 20 bases between. The CDR3 has 16 residues. Germline V gives CDR1 MNHGY, CDR2 SVAAGI. Here the CDR3 DNA reads TGTGCCAGCAGTTTATCCTTAGAGGGAGCATATGAGACCCAGTACTTC. Its protein product is CASSLSLEGAYETQYF.

This chain uses TRBV3-1 with TRBJ1-6, with unresolved D. This CDR3 region has 13 residues. V lost 4 bases and J lost 7, with 8 bases in between. Germline V gene sequence: CDR1 LGHDT, CDR2 YNNKEL (reference sequence). The chain's CDR3 is CASSPDGNSPLHF. DNA for the CDR3: TGTGCCAGCAGCCCTGACGGGAATTCACCCCTCCACTTT.

This clonotype was detected many times. This chain joins TRBV6-1 and TRBJ2-5, with TRBD2 matching over 9 bases. Germline CDR1 is MNHNS and CDR2 is SASEGT. CDR3 size: 15 residues. Trimming cost V 4 bases and J 2 bases; bases outside gene matches: 5. The CDR3 DNA sequence: TGTGCCAGCAGTGTGCTAGCGGGGATACAAGAGACCCAGTACTTC. This translates into CASSVLAGIQETQYF.